The 12 T cell receptor beta chains listed next were all sequenced from one sample in a study of T cell responses to AZD1222 COVID-19 vaccine. Produced via immunoSEQ multiplex PCR; TCRdb's table is partial and in-frame only. Among 100,000 or so clones listed, around 90% were seen once. Sequenced material: peripheral blood, taken on day 0 of AZD1222 vaccination. These receptors all come from an adult in good health.

Regarding this clone: The same CDR3 is also encoded by other DNA sequences in this sample. The rearrangement joins TRBV19 to TRBJ2-3; no definite D call. The V and J ends lost 1 base and 4 bases respectively, with 6 bases between them. This CDR3 region has 13 residues. Germline values: CDR1 LNHDA, CDR2 SQIVND (reference sequence). DNA for the CDR3: TGTGCCAGTAGTATAGGGCTTGCAGATACGCAGTATTTT. Its translation: CASSIGLADTQYF.

The chain is built from TRBV11-3 and TRBJ2-1; D is possibly TRBD2 (6 bases). The CDR3 runs 14 residues. CDR1 is SGHNT and CDR2 is YENEEA in the germline V gene. Trimming pared 4 bases from V and 10 bases from J, leaving 17 bases between. CDR3 sequence (DNA): TGTGCCAGCAGCTCCGATTTGATAGCGGAAGAGCAGTTCTTC. Translated: CASSSDLIAEEQFF.

V usage is TRBV7-2 and J usage is TRBJ2-7; D call uncertain. The germline V gene encodes CDR1 SGHTA and CDR2 FQGNSA. This CDR3 is built from 14 residues. With 1 base removed from V and 2 bases from J, the gap between germline ends came to 9 bases. The CDR3 DNA reads TGTGCCAGCAGCTTAGTAGGCGTGGCCTACGAGCAGTACTTC. As protein: CASSLVGVAYEQYF.

V gene TRBV7-6 combines with J gene TRBJ1-5; D might be TRBD1 (6 bases). The V end lost 5 bases, the J end lost 6 bases, and 17 bases lay between the germline ends. CDR3 size: 15 residues. The germline V gene has CDR1 SGHVS and CDR2 FNYEAQ. Here the CDR3 DNA reads TGTGCCAGCAGCCTTATTACAGGGTTGGGTCAGCCCCAGCATTTT. Translating gives CASSLITGLGQPQHF.

The chain employs TRBV27 and TRBJ1-1; TRBD1 matches 10 bases. V dropped 6 bases and J dropped 1; count of bases not matched to a gene: 2. Germline V gives CDR1 MNHEY, CDR2 SMNVEV (reference sequence). The CDR3 consists of 14 residues. CDR3 nucleotides: TGTGCCAGCAGCTGGGACAGGGGGAACACTGAAGCTTTCTTT. It codes for CASSWDRGNTEAFF.

This clone was counted between two and nine times. The chain is built from TRBV4-3 and TRBJ1-1; TRBD1 matches 7 bases. Germline V lookup: CDR1 LGHNA, CDR2 YSLEER. V lost 1 base, J lost 1 base, and 3 bases stayed unmatched. The CDR3 covers 15 residues. CDR3 sequence: CASSQAAGGNTEAFF. CDR3 sequence (DNA): TGCGCCAGCAGCCAAGCGGCAGGGGGGAACACTGAAGCTTTCTTT.

V is TRBV19 and J is TRBJ1-4, with a possible D match to TRBD1 (5 bases). The V gene lost 9 bases and the J gene lost 8 bases, with 10 bases spanning the gap. Germline CDR1 LNHDA, CDR2 SQIVND (reference sequence). The CDR3 is made up of 11 amino acids. The CDR3 region has the DNA TGTGCCAGCCGGGGACGCGAAAAACTGTTTTTT. Translated: CASRGREKLFF. The complete variable domain, with remaining parts taken from reference TRBV19 and TRBJ1-4, reads DGGITQSPKYLFRKEGQNVTLSCEQNLNHDAMYWYRQDPGQGLRLIYYSQIVNDFQKGDIAEGYSVSREKKESFPLTVTSAQKNPTAFYLCASRGREKLFFGSGTQLSVL.

The V gene is TRBV6-4, the J gene TRBJ1-4; TRBD1 matches 7 bases. The J segment lost 5 bases and the V segment lost 3 bases, leaving 6 bases of the junction unmatched. Germline loops: CDR1 MRHNA, CDR2 SNTAGT. This CDR3 is 15 amino acids long. In DNA, the CDR3 is TGTGCCAGCAGTGAAACAGGGGAGGCGAATGAAAAACTGTTTTTT. Amino acid sequence: CASSETGEANEKLFF.

This sequence joins TRBV5-4 and TRBJ2-3; no definite D call. Trimming took 9 bases from V and 6 from J, leaving 14 bases between them. The germline V gene has CDR1 SGHNT and CDR2 YYREEE (reference sequence). This CDR3 region has 12 residues. CDR3 coding DNA: TGTGCCATACAAAAAATCGGGGATACGCAGTATTTT. Amino acid sequence: CAIQKIGDTQYF.

The chain is built from TRBV18 and TRBJ2-5; D is ambiguous. CDR3 size: 15 residues. CDR1 KGHSH and CDR2 LQKENI come from the germline V gene. The ends were cut back, 1 base at V and 2 bases at J, with 11 bases in the middle. CDR3 DNA: TGTGCCAGCTCACCACAGGTGGCAGCTCAAGAGACCCAGTACTTC. Residues: CASSPQVAAQETQYF.

J is TRBJ1-3 and V is TRBV6-2 or TRBV6-3; unclear D gene. Germline-derived CDR1 and CDR2 are MNHEY and SVGEGT. V shed 1 base and J shed 0 bases, with 4 bases lying between them. The CDR3 has 14 residues. This chain's CDR3 is CASSYWSSGNTIYF. Here the CDR3 DNA reads TGTGCCAGCAGTTACTGGTCCTCTGGAAACACCATATATTTT.

This rearrangement joins TRBV9 to TRBJ2-3, with TRBD2 identical over 9 bases. The CDR3 covers 15 residues. CDR1 and CDR2 (germline): SGDLS, YYNGEE. J lost 2 bases, V lost 0 bases, and 1 base had no gene match. This CDR3 reads CASSVGLADTDTQYF. CDR3 DNA: TGTGCCAGCAGCGTAGGACTAGCGGACACAGATACGCAGTATTTT.